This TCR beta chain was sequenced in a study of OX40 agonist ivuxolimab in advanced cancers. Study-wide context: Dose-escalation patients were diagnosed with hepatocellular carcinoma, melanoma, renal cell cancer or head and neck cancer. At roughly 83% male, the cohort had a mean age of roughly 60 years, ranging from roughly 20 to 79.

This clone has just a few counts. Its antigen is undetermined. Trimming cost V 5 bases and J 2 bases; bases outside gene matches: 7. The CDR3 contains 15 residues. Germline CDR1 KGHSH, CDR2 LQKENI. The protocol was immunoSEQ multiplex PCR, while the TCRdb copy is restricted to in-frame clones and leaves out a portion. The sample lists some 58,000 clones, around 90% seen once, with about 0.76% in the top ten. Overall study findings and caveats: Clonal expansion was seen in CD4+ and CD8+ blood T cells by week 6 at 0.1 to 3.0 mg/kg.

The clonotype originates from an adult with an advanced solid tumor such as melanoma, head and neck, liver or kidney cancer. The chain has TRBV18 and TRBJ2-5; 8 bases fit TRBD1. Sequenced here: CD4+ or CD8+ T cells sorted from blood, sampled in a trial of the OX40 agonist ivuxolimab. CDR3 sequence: CASSAGTGGQETQYF. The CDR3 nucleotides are TGTGCCAGCTCAGCAGGTACAGGGGGACAAGAGACCCAGTACTTC.